Listed here are 30 T cell receptor beta chains from one sample, sequenced in a study of CD8+CD57+ T cells in acquired aplastic anemia. Profiling that covered TCR beta VDJ and CDR3 relied on genomic DNA as its template. TCRdb redid the calling of the reads with MiXCR, one entry per CDR3 protein. The sample lists some 180,000 distinct CDR3 sequences, about three fifths occurring once. Whoever was chosen for sequencing had shown CD8+CD57+ cell expansion by flow cytometry. The specimen sequenced was sorted CD4+, CD8+, or CD8+CD57+ T cells (not recorded which) from PBMCs. The source of these receptors is a human donor with aplastic anemia.

Ten or more counts support this clonotype. The chain couples TRBV10-3 to TRBJ2-3; D gene uncertain. The CDR3 contains 15 residues. V lost 2 bases and J 6 bases, leaving 15 bases between the germline ends. Germline V gives CDR1 ENHRY, CDR2 SYGVKD. The chain's CDR3 is CAISERSDPPDTQYF. The CDR3 DNA follows: TGTGCCATCAGTGAGAGGTCTGACCCCCCCGATACGCAGTATTTT.

The chain links TRBV10-2 to TRBJ2-1; D is perhaps TRBD2 (6 bases). The germline CDR1 and CDR2 sequences are WSHSY and SAAADI. This CDR3 spans 12 amino acids. Trimming pared 5 bases from V and 12 bases from J, leaving 14 bases between. CDR3 amino acids: CASSPGGLGQFF. In DNA form, the CDR3 reads TGCGCCAGCAGTCCCGGAGGGCTTGGGCAGTTCTTC.

Comments on this clonotype: Compared with germline, one end of the junction differs, possibly owing to a read error. This chain connects TRBV5-1 to TRBJ2-6; D perhaps matches TRBD1 (5 bases). The CDR3 is made up of 17 amino acids. Germline loops: CDR1 SGHRS, CDR2 YFSETQ. The CDR3 sequence: CASSLDQHISGANVLAF. The CDR3 DNA is TGCGCCAGCAGCTTGGACCAACACATATCTGGGGCCAACGTCCTGGCTTTC.

On this clonotype itself: Since a much larger clone is just one base distant, this may be a read error. The J gene is TRBJ1-5, the V gene TRBV6-5; D is unresolved. The CDR3 length is 13 residues. CDR1 and CDR2 (germline): MNHEY, SVGAGI. The CDR3 reads CAGSSQVGQPQHF. The CDR3 nucleotides read TGTGCCGGCAGTTCTCAAGTGGGGCAGCCCCAGCATTTT.

V usage is TRBV12-3 or TRBV12-4 and J usage is TRBJ2-6, with a weak D call TRBD2 (5 bases). Trimming removed 6 bases at V and 4 bases at J, with 13 bases between. CDR3 length equals 15 residues. The CDR3 here is CASSPLGGGANVLTF. The DNA of the CDR3 is TGTGCCAGCAGCCCGCTAGGCGGGGGGGCCAACGTCCTGACTTTC.

The chain combines TRBV9 with TRBJ2-1; 8 bases map to TRBD1. J gave up 8 bases and V 2 bases, and 9 bases lay outside the gene matches. Germline CDR1 SGDLS, CDR2 YYNGEE. The CDR3 runs to 15 residues. The CDR3 here is CASSVMDRVRDEQFF. The CDR3 coding sequence is TGTGCCAGCAGCGTTATGGACAGGGTTCGGGATGAGCAGTTCTTC.

This clonotype appeared once. The J gene is TRBJ2-4, the V gene TRBV7-6, with 9 positions matching TRBD1. The length of the CDR3 is 15 residues. Germline-derived CDR1 and CDR2 are SGHVS and FNYEAQ. With 4 bases clipped from V and 0 bases from J, the junction kept 1 base outside the gene matches. The CDR3 is CASSSGQGAKNIQYF. CDR3 coding DNA: TGTGCCAGCAGCTCGGGACAGGGAGCCAAAAACATTCAGTACTTC.

This clonotype showed up just a few times. One end of the junction varies from germline; a read error may be responsible. V is TRBV6-2 or TRBV6-3 and J is TRBJ2-1; 14 nucleotides line up with TRBD2. The V gene's germline CDR1 is MNHEY and CDR2 SVGEGT. CDR3 length: 15 residues. The CDR3 protein is CASSYETSGGAVCLF. The CDR3 DNA is TGTGCCAGCAGTTATGAGACTAGCGGGGGGGCCGTTTGTCTCTTC.

Ten or more counts support this clonotype. The chain couples TRBV5-6 to TRBJ1-3; 7 bases map to TRBD1. The CDR3 runs to 14 residues. CDR1 SGHDT and CDR2 YYEEEE come from the germline V gene. V shed 2 bases and J 5 bases; nucleotides not matched to a gene: 4. Here the CDR3 reads CASSFLQGRNTIYF. The CDR3 DNA follows: TGTGCCAGCAGCTTTTTACAGGGGCGAAACACCATATATTTT. Combining the CDR3 with reference TRBV5-6 and TRBJ1-3 gives the whole variable domain DAGVTQSPTHLIKTRGQQVTLRCSPKSGHDTVSWYQQALGQGPQFIFQYYEEEERQRGNFPDRFSGHQFPNYSSELNVNALLLGDSALYLCASSFLQGRNTIYFGEGSWLTVV.

CDR3 DNA sequence: TGTGCCAGTAGTGCCGGGACAGCCACCGAGCAGTACTTC. This codes for CASSAGTATEQYF. This chain links TRBV19 with TRBJ2-7; 7 nucleotides agree with TRBD1. The CDR3 covers 13 residues. The trim removed 5 bases at V and 6 bases at J, leaving 7 bases unmatched. CDR1 is LNHDA, CDR2 SQIVND, per germline (reference sequence).

The chain combines TRBV7-3 with TRBJ1-6; D is unresolved. From germline, CDR1 is SGHTA and CDR2 FQGTGA. CDR3 size: 13 residues. V lost 5 bases, J lost 7 bases, and 9 bases lay in between. CDR3 amino acids: CASSPGRNSPLHF. DNA of the CDR3: TGTGCCAGCAGCCCCGGGAGGAATTCACCCCTCCACTTT. The whole variable domain, remainder taken from reference TRBV7-3 and TRBJ1-6, is GAGVSQTPSNKVTEKGKYVELRCDPISGHTALYWYRQSLGQGPEFLIYFQGTGAADDSGLPNDRFFAVRPEGSVSTLKIQRTERGDSAVYLCASSPGRNSPLHFGNGTRLTVT.

This chain links TRBV2 with TRBJ1-5; D not certain. CDR3 length equals 14 residues. The germline V gene has CDR1 SNHLY and CDR2 FYNNEI. Trimming pared 3 bases from V and 0 bases from J, leaving 6 bases between. CDR3 loop: CASSDRNSNQPQHF. In DNA, the CDR3 is TGTGCCAGCAGTGATAGGAATAGCAATCAGCCCCAGCATTTT.

The rearrangement uses TRBV7-2 and TRBJ2-3; 9 bases fit TRBD2. The germline V gene encodes CDR1 SGHTA and CDR2 FQGNSA. There are 15 residues in the CDR3. V lost 4 bases, J lost 2 bases, and 4 bases stayed unmatched. CDR3 amino acids: CASSSAGGPTDTQYF. CDR3 DNA: TGTGCCAGCAGCTCAGCGGGAGGACCCACAGATACGCAGTATTTT.

The chain is built from TRBV5-4 and TRBJ1-1, with D possibly TRBD1 on 6 matching bases. V lost 4 bases and J lost 5, with 12 bases in between. The CDR3 has 13 residues. From germline, CDR1 is SGHNT and CDR2 YYREEE (reference sequence). The CDR3 region has the DNA TGTGCCAGCAGCCAGGACAGCTGGACTGAAGCTTTCTTT. The encoded protein is CASSQDSWTEAFF.

This clonotype has ten or more counts. The gene calls are TRBV20-1 and TRBJ1-5; 7 nucleotides agree with TRBD1. V dropped 4 bases and J dropped 0; count of bases not matched to a gene: 3. CDR1 and CDR2 (germline): DFQATT, SNEGSKA (reference sequence). The CDR3 sequence is 14 residues long. This CDR3 is CSATRQGSNQPQHF. The CDR3 coding sequence is TGCAGTGCTACGCGACAGGGTAGCAATCAGCCCCAGCATTTT.

This clonotype was seen a handful of times. The genes are TRBV24-1 and TRBJ2-5; weak D call: TRBD2 (5 bases). CDR3 size: 15 residues. The V gene's germline CDR1 is KGHDR and CDR2 SFDVKD. Trimming cost V 3 bases and J 0 bases, with 10 bases left between them. The CDR3 sequence: CATSDPLGDQETQYF. The CDR3 DNA sequence: TGTGCCACCAGTGATCCACTCGGGGACCAAGAGACCCAGTACTTC.

The CDR3 nucleotides are TGTGCCAGCAGTAAGTCGTGGGGTGCGGAAGATACGCAGTATTTT. Its translation is CASSKSWGAEDTQYF. V is TRBV25-1 and J is TRBJ2-3; D not certain. V was pared by 5 bases and J by 5 bases, with 17 bases between. Germline-derived CDR1 and CDR2 are MGHDK and SYGVNS. This CDR3 has 15 amino acids. Full variable domain (remainder filled in from reference TRBV25-1 and TRBJ2-3): EADIYQTPRYLVIGTGKKITLECSQTMGHDKMYWYQQDPGMELHLIHYSYGVNSTEKGDLSSESTVSRIRTEHFPLTLESARPSHTSQYLCASSKSWGAEDTQYFGPGTRLTVL.

This clonotype turned up a few times. The chain is built from TRBV7-9 and TRBJ2-3, with 10 bases matching TRBD2. V shed 5 bases, J shed 8 bases, and the junction held 4 bases outside the gene matches. From germline, CDR1 is SEHNR and CDR2 FQNEAQ (reference sequence). The CDR3 is 13 residues long. The CDR3 bases are TGTGCCAGCAGCACAAGCGGGGGGGGTACGCAGTATTTT. It translates to CASSTSGGGTQYF.

This clonotype showed up many times. This chain uses TRBV6-1 with TRBJ2-7, with D maybe TRBD1 (7 bases). The CDR3 extends over 14 amino acids. Germline V gene sequence: CDR1 MNHNS, CDR2 SASEGT. V was trimmed by 4 bases and J by 2 bases, leaving 12 bases between them. DNA for the CDR3: TGTGCCAGCAGTGGTCAGGGGGGCCCCTACGAGCAGTACTTC. This translates into CASSGQGGPYEQYF.

The genes are TRBV19 and TRBJ1-5, with a possible D match to TRBD1 (6 bases). Germline V CDR1 and CDR2: LNHDA, SQIVND (reference sequence). The CDR3 contains 16 residues. V shed 7 bases and J shed 0 bases, with 16 bases lying between them. CDR3 sequence: CASTEQGSYSNQPQHF. The CDR3 bases are TGTGCCAGTACCGAACAGGGATCGTATAGCAATCAGCCCCAGCATTTT.

This clonotype was seen a single time. This may come from a read error, since a much larger clone is one base off. The conserved phenylalanine or tryptophan normally closing the CDR3 is absent here, so this likely arose from a read error. The chain employs TRBV11-1 and TRBJ2-1; 8 nucleotides match TRBD1. The germline V gene encodes CDR1 SGHAT and CDR2 FQDESV (reference sequence). This CDR3 spans 14 amino acids. Trimming at V came to 5 bases and at J to 7 bases, leaving 7 bases not matched to a gene. Here the CDR3 DNA reads TGTGCCAGCAGCCCAGGGGGCGGCGAAAATGAGCAGTTCCTC. Protein sequence: CASSPGGGENEQFL.

The sample holds a few counts of this clonotype. J is TRBJ1-6 and V is TRBV20-1; D call uncertain. The CDR3 is made up of 14 amino acids. CDR1 and CDR2 from the germline V gene are DFQATT and SNEGSKA (reference sequence). V lost 4 bases and J lost 4, with 11 bases in between. The CDR3 coding sequence is TGCAGTGCTAAATCCGAGGGATATAATTCACCCCTCCACTTT. Its translation is CSAKSEGYNSPLHF.

This clonotype was recorded a few times. The chain carries TRBV20-1 and TRBJ2-1; D may correspond to TRBD1 or TRBD2 (5 bases each). V shed 0 bases and J shed 6 bases, with 21 bases lying between them. This CDR3 spans 17 amino acids. Germline V CDR1 and CDR2: DFQATT, SNEGSKA (reference sequence). The DNA for the CDR3 is TGCAGTGCTAGAGATCTGTTCGGTTTGGGGGTGATCAATGAGCAGTTCTTC. Protein: CSARDLFGLGVINEQFF.

Turning to this clonotype: Mismatch with germline at one junction end may stem from a read error. The rearrangement links TRBV4-3 to TRBJ2-2, with 12 positions matching TRBD2. Germline V gene sequence: CDR1 LGHNA, CDR2 YSLEER. This CDR3 comprises 18 residues. The DNA of the CDR3 is TGCGCCAGCAGCCCCCGACTAGCGGGGGTTTCGAACACCGGGGAGCTGCTTTTT. This codes for CASSPRLAGVSNTGELLF.

The count of this clonotype is one. This may be a read error: a much more frequent sequence differs by one nucleotide. The chain recombines TRBV6-1 with TRBJ2-5; 14 nucleotides align to TRBD2. Germline-derived CDR1 and CDR2 are MNHNS and SASEGT. This CDR3 contains 15 residues. V dropped 10 bases and J dropped 9; count of bases not matched to a gene: 13. The CDR3 coding sequence is TGTGCCACTACGGGACTAGCGGGGGCAGAAGGGGCCCAGTACTTC. This gives the protein CATTGLAGAEGAQYF.

This clonotype was detected many times. The genes are TRBV19 and TRBJ2-3, with D possibly called TRBD1 or TRBD2 (5 bases each). The CDR3 length is 14 residues. The germline V gene has CDR1 LNHDA and CDR2 SQIVND (reference sequence). V lost 6 bases and J 1 base, leaving 11 bases between the germline ends. CDR3 region: CASSPRDGTDTQYF. The CDR3 nucleotides read TGTGCCAGTAGCCCCCGGGACGGCACAGATACGCAGTATTTT.

Many counts were recorded for this clonotype. The CDR3 loop is CSADRGQDGYTF. The CDR3 DNA is TGCAGTGCTGACAGGGGGCAGGATGGCTACACCTTC. The V and J genes are TRBV20-1 and TRBJ1-2; TRBD1 aligns across 10 bases. With 5 bases clipped from V and 6 bases from J, the junction kept 3 bases outside the gene matches. Germline V lookup: CDR1 DFQATT, CDR2 SNEGSKA (reference sequence). The CDR3 length is 12 residues.

As regards this clonotype: The junction shows a germline mismatch at one end, possibly a read error. The chain recombines TRBV5-5 with TRBJ2-1, with 7 bases lining up with TRBD1. Per the germline V gene, CDR1 is SGHKS and CDR2 is YYEKEE (reference sequence). The CDR3 is 14 amino acids. The CDR3 is CASSWFKQGNERFF. CDR3 nucleotide sequence: TGTGCCAGCAGCTGGTTTAAACAGGGGAATGAGCGGTTCTTC.

The genes are TRBV20-1 and TRBJ1-2, with TRBD1 as a possible D gene (6 bases). Trimming shortened V by 5 bases and J by 5 bases, and 18 bases separated the two germline ends. Germline CDR1 DFQATT, CDR2 SNEGSKA (reference sequence). This CDR3 contains 14 residues. Here the CDR3 reads CSARPSGAMYGYTF. CDR3 in DNA: TGCAGTGCTCGTCCTTCGGGGGCTATGTATGGCTACACCTTC.

The genes are TRBV20-1 and TRBJ2-3, with 7 nucleotides matching TRBD2. CDR1 and CDR2 from the germline V gene are DFQATT and SNEGSKA (reference sequence). Trimming removed 6 bases from V and 1 base from J; junction bases left unmatched: 4. The CDR3 runs to 13 residues. This CDR3 reads CSARLAGTDTQYF. The DNA of the CDR3 is TGCAGTGCAAGACTAGCCGGCACAGATACGCAGTATTTT.